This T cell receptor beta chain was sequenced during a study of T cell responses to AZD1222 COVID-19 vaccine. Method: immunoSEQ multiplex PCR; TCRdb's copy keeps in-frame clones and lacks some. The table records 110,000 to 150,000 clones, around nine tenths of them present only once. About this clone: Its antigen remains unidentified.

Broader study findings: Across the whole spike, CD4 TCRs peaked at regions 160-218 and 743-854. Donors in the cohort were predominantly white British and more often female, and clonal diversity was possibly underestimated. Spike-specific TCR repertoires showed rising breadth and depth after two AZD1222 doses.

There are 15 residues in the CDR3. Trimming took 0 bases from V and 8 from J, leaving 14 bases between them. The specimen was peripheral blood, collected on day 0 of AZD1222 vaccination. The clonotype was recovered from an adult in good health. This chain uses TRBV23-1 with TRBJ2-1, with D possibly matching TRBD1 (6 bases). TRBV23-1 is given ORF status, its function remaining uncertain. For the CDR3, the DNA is TGCGCCAGCAGTCAATCTCCCGGGGCAGGGGATGAGCAGTTCTTC. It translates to CASSQSPGAGDEQFF.